There are a few counts of the clone carrying this T cell receptor beta chain. CDR3 length: 15 residues. The germline V gene encodes CDR1 GTSNPN and CDR2 SVGIG (reference sequence). V gave up 0 bases and J gave up 7 bases, with 15 bases separating them. The sample is drawn from a study of T-cell reconstitution after alpha-beta-depleted transplantation in children. Preparation of the TCRbeta library involved a method that used unique molecular identifiers. TCRdb re-called the PCR reads through MiXCR, storing one row per CDR3 protein. The top ten clones hold 4% of a sample with more than 550,000 distinct CDR3 sequences, approximately 10% of them seen once.

This TCR was recovered from a human donor who donated a stem cell graft to a child with acute myeloid leukemia. Sample: PBMCs from the stem cell graft donor, taken from the stem cell graft. The chain joins TRBV30 to TRBJ2-2, with D perhaps matching TRBD2 (5 bases). The chain's CDR3 is CAWSVRGAVSGELFF. CDR3 sequence (DNA): TGTGCCTGGAGTGTACGGGGAGCGGTGAGCGGGGAGCTGTTTTTT.